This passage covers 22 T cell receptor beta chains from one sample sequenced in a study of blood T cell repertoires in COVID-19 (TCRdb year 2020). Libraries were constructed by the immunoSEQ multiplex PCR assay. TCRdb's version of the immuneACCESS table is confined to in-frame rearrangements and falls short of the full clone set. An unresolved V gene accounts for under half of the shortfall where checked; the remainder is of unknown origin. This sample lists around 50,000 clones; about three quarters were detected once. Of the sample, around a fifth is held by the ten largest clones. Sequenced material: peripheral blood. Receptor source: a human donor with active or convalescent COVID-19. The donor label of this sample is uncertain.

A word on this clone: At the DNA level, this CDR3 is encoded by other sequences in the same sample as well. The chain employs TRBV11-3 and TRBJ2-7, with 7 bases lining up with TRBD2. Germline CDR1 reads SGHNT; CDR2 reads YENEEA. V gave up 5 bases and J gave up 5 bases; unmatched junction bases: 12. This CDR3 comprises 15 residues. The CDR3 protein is CASSLVAGDAHEQYF. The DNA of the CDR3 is TGTGCCAGCAGCCTAGTTGCGGGAGATGCCCACGAGCAGTACTTC.

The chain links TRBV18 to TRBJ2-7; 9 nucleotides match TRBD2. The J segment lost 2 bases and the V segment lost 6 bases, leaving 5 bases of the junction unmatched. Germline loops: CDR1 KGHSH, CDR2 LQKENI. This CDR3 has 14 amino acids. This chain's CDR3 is CASSSTSGAYEQYF. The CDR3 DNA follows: TGTGCCAGCTCGTCGACTAGCGGAGCCTACGAGCAGTACTTC. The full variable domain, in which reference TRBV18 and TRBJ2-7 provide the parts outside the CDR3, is NAGVMQNPRHLVRRRGQEARLRCSPMKGHSHVYWYRQLPEEGLKFMVYLQKENIIDESGMPKERFSAEFPKEGPSILRIQQVVRGDSAAYFCASSSTSGAYEQYFGPGTRLTVT.

In nucleotides, the CDR3 is TGTGCCAGCAGTACAGGGGAGGAAAACGGGGAGCTGTTTTTT. Translating gives CASSTGEENGELFF. The chain combines TRBV9 with TRBJ2-2, with D possibly being TRBD1 (7 bases). V was trimmed by 5 bases and J by 7 bases, leaving 15 bases between them. The CDR3 spans 14 residues. The germline CDR1 and CDR2 sequences are SGDLS and YYNGEE.

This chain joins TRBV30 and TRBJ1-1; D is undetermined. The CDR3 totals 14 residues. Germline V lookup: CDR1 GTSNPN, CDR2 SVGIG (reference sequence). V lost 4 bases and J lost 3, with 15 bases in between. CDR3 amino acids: CAWNLKGGYTEAFF. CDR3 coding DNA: TGTGCCTGGAACTTAAAGGGAGGGTACACTGAAGCTTTCTTT.

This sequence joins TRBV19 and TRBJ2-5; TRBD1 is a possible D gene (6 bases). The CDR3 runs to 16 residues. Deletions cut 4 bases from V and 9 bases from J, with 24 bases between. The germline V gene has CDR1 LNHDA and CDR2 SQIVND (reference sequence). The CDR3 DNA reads TGTGCCAGTAGTAAAGACTCCGGGACACTATACGTGGCCCAGTACTTC. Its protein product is CASSKDSGTLYVAQYF. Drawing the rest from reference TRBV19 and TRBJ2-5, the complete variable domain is DGGITQSPKYLFRKEGQNVTLSCEQNLNHDAMYWYRQDPGQGLRLIYYSQIVNDFQKGDIAEGYSVSREKKESFPLTVTSAQKNPTAFYLCASSKDSGTLYVAQYFGPGTRLLVL.

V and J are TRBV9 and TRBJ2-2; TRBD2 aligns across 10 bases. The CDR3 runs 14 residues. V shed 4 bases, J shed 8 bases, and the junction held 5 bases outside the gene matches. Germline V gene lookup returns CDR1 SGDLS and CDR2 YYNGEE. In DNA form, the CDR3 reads TGTGCCAGCAGCCCGGGACTAGCGATTGGGGAGCTGTTTTTT. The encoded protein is CASSPGLAIGELFF.

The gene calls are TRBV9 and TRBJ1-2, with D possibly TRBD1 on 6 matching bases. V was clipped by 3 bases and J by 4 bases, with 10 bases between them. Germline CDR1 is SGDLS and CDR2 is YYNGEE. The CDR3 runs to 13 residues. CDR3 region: CASSDLDSYGYTF. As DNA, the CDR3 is TGTGCCAGCAGCGATCTGGACAGCTATGGCTACACCTTC.

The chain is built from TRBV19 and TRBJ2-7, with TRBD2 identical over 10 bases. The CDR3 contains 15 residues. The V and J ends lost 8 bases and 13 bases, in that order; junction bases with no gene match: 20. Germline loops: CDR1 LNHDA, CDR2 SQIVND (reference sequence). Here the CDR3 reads CASGALAGGTDRRYF. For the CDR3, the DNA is TGTGCCAGTGGGGCCTTAGCGGGAGGAACAGATAGACGATACTTC.

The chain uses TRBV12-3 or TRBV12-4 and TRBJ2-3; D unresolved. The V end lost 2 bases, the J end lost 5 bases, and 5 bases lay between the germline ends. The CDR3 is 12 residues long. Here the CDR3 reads CASSLSVDTQYF. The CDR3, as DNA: TGTGCCAGCAGTTTATCTGTAGATACGCAGTATTTT.

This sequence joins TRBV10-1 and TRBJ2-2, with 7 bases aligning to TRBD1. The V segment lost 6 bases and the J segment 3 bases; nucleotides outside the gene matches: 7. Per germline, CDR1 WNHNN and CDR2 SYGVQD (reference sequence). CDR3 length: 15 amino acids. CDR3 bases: TGCGCCAGCAGATCCGGGACAGACGACACCGGGGAGCTGTTTTTT. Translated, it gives CASRSGTDDTGELFF.

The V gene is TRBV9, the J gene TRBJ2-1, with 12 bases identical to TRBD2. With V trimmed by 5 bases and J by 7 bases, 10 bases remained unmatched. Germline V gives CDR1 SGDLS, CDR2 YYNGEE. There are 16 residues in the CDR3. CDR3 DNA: TGTGCCAGCAGGGATAACCTAGCGGGAGGGGCAAATGAGCAGTTCTTC. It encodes CASRDNLAGGANEQFF.

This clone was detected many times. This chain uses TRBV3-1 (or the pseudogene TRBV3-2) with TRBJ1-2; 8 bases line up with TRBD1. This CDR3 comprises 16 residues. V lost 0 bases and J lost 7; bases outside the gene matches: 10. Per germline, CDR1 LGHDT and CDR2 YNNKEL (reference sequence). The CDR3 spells CASSQDNGWQGAGYTF. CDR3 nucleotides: TGTGCCAGCAGCCAAGATAATGGGTGGCAGGGGGCTGGCTACACCTTC.

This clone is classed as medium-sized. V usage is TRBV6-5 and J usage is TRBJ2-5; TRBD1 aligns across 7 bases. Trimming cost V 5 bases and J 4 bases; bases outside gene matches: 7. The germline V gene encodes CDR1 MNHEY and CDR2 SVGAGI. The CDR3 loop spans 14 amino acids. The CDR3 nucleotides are TGTGCCAGCAGTCTTGGACAGGTTGCAGAGACCCAGTACTTC. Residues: CASSLGQVAETQYF.

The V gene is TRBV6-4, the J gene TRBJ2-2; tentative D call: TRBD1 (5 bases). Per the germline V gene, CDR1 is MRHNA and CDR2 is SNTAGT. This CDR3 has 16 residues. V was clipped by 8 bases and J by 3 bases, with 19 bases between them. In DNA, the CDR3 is TGTGCCAGCCAAGGCAGGGTGAAATCGGACACCGGGGAGCTGTTTTTT. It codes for CASQGRVKSDTGELFF.

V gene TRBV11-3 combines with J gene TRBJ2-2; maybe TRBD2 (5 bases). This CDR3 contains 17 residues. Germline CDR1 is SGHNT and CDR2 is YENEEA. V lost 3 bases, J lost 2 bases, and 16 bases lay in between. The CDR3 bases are TGTGCCAGCAGCTTGGGTGGATTGGGAGAAAACACCGGGGAGCTGTTTTTT. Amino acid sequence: CASSLGGLGENTGELFF.

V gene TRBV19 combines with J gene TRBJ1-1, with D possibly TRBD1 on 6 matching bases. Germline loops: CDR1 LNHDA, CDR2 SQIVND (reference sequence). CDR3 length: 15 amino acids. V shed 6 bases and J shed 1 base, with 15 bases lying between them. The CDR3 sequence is CASSILDRANTEAFF. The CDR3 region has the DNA TGTGCCAGTAGCATCCTGGACAGAGCGAACACTGAAGCTTTCTTT.

The CDR3 sequence: CASSMPGQGGEKLFF. CDR3 DNA: TGTGCCAGTAGTATGCCGGGACAGGGCGGCGAAAAACTGTTTTTT. The chain carries TRBV19 and TRBJ1-4; 9 nucleotides agree with TRBD1. Looked up from germline, CDR1 is LNHDA and CDR2 is SQIVND (reference sequence). This CDR3 spans 15 amino acids. With 3 bases clipped from V and 8 bases from J, the junction kept 7 bases outside the gene matches.

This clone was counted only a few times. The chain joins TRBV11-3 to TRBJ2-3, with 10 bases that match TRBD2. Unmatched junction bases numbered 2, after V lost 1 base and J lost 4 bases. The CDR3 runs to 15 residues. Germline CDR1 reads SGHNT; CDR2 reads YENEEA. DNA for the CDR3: TGTGCCAGCAGCTTAGGTCTAGCGGGAGCAGATACGCAGTATTTT. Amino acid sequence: CASSLGLAGADTQYF.

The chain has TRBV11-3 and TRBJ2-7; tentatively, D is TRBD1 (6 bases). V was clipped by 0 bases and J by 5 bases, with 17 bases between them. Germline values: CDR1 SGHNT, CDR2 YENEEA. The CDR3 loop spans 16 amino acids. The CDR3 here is CASSLDPSRGRHEQYF. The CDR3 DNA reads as TGTGCCAGCAGCTTAGATCCTAGCAGGGGCCGCCACGAGCAGTACTTC.

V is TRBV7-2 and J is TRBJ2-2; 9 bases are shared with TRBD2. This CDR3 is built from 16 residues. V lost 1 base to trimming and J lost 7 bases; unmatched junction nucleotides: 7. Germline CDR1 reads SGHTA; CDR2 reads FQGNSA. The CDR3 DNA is TGTGCCAGCAGCTTAGGTAGCGGGAGTAGTGGCGGGGAGCTGTTTTTT. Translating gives CASSLGSGSSGGELFF.

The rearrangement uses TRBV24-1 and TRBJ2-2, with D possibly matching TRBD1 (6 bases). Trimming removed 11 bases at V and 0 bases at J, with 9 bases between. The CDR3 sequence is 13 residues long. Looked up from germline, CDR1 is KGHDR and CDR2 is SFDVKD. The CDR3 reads CAIQGANTGELFF. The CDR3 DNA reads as TGTGCCATACAGGGCGCGAACACCGGGGAGCTGTTTTTT.

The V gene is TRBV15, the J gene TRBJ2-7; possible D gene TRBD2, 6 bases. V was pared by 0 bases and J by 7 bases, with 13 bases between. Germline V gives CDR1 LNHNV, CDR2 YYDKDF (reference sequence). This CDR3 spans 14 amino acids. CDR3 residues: CATSREGGAREQYF. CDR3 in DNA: TGTGCCACCAGCAGAGAGGGCGGGGCCAGGGAGCAGTACTTC.